The subject of this entry is one T cell receptor beta chain. Its antigen remains unknown. The treatment is: oral pan-JAK inhibitor, 5-10 mg twice daily. These data belong to a study of CD8+ T cells in alopecia areata. The overall study: Treated patients swallowed 5 to 10 mg of oral tofacitinib twice daily.

Study-level points and caveats: Numerous clones, expanded in lesions, remained in scalp and blood during tofacitinib. Lesional tissue from the scalp (especially in alopecia totalis/universalis) showed higher clonality than normal scalp. Baseline CD8+ expansion's link to response remains uncertain, as there was one nonresponder.

Investigators isolated RNA and reverse transcribed it into cDNA to act as the sequencing template. The protocol was immunoSEQ multiplex PCR, while the TCRdb copy is restricted to in-frame clones and leaves out a portion. The profile shows 160,000 or so clones, 58% of them singletons. The specimen comprised CD4+ T cells sorted from blood, sampled at roughly week 55, from a patient treated with tofacitinib. The TCR comes from a human donor with alopecia areata.

This CDR3 is CASSVTQGGSGNTIYF. DNA for the CDR3: TGTGCCAGCAGCGTAACCCAGGGGGGTTCGGGAAACACCATATATTTT. The V and J genes are TRBV9 and TRBJ1-3; 7 bases are a match to TRBD1. The CDR3 length is 16 residues. Germline-derived CDR1 and CDR2 are SGDLS and YYNGEE. V gave up 1 base and J gave up 4 bases; unmatched junction bases: 8.